This T cell receptor beta chain was sequenced in a study of radiotherapy plus CTLA-4 blockade in lung cancer. This clone was seen only a few times. V shed 4 bases and J 6 bases; nucleotides not matched to a gene: 5. Germline CDR1 SGHDT, CDR2 YYEEEE. This CDR3 comprises 14 residues. Produced via immunoSEQ multiplex PCR; TCRdb's table is partial and in-frame only. The sample contains some 50,000 clones, approximately 79% of which appear only once. The sequencing here drew on peripheral blood, taken from a patient treated with radiotherapy plus ipilimumab. This chain connects TRBV5-6 to TRBJ1-5; 9 nucleotides agree with TRBD1. The receptor was derived from a human donor with non-small cell lung cancer who had a partial response to radiotherapy plus ipilimumab. CDR3 residues: CASSADRGSQPQHF. CDR3 coding DNA: TGTGCCAGCAGCGCCGACAGGGGGAGTCAGCCCCAGCATTTT. The full variable domain, in which reference TRBV5-6 and TRBJ1-5 provide the parts outside the CDR3, is DAGVTQSPTHLIKTRGQQVTLRCSPKSGHDTVSWYQQALGQGPQFIFQYYEEEERQRGNFPDRFSGHQFPNYSSELNVNALLLGDSALYLCASSADRGSQPQHFGDGTRLSIL.